These 14 T cell receptor beta chains share one sample of origin, sequenced in a study of T cells in Graves' hyperthyroidism and ophthalmopathy. RNA transcripts gave rise to amplified TCR beta CDR3 regions. Using the HTBI primer set, a first-round RT-PCR was run on the TCR CDR3. TCRdb re-analysed the multiplex PCR reads in MiXCR, keeping a single row per CDR3 protein. The sample yields 160,000 or so distinct CDR3 sequences, about 9.4% seen once. What was sequenced was blood. Receptors were obtained from a woman aged 18-35 years with Graves' hyperthyroidism that later progressed to Graves' ophthalmopathy.

The table lists this clonotype with many counts. V and J are TRBV12-3 or TRBV12-4 and TRBJ1-1; a weak D match, TRBD1 (5 bases). The CDR3 runs to 14 residues. Trimming removed 5 bases at V and 2 bases at J, with 12 bases between. CDR3 nucleotides: TGTGCCAGCAGTCCCCACAGGAAAAACACTGAAGCTTTCTTT. Translating it yields CASSPHRKNTEAFF.

This clonotype has ten or more counts. This CDR3 is CASSTGGSGANVLTF. In DNA form, the CDR3 reads TGTGCCAGCAGCACCGGTGGCTCTGGGGCCAACGTCCTGACTTTC. The chain carries TRBV7-2 and TRBJ2-6; D gene ambiguous. The CDR3 spans 15 residues. CDR1 is SGHTA and CDR2 is FQGNSA in the germline V gene. The germline V and J ends were trimmed by 5 bases and 0 bases, with 8 bases remaining between them.

At least ten counts were recorded for this clonotype. The rearrangement joins TRBV5-5 to TRBJ1-5; D unclear. Deletions cut 2 bases from V and 7 bases from J, with 10 bases between. Germline V CDR1 and CDR2: SGHKS, YYEKEE (reference sequence). There are 13 residues in the CDR3. CDR3: CASSLRVGQPQHF. CDR3 DNA: TGTGCCAGCAGCTTAAGGGTGGGGCAGCCCCAGCATTTT.

In this sample, this clonotype turned up many times. This rearrangement joins TRBV6-1 to TRBJ1-1; D unclear. The CDR3 totals 13 residues. Germline V gene data show CDR1 as MNHNS and CDR2 as SASEGT. V was pared by 7 bases and J by 4 bases, with 13 bases between. DNA for the CDR3: TGTGCCAGCATCTGGGATAAAAGCACTGAAGCTTTCTTT. Its translation: CASIWDKSTEAFF.

V usage is TRBV11-2 and J usage is TRBJ2-2, with D possibly matching TRBD1 (5 bases). CDR1 is SGHAT, CDR2 FQNNGV, per germline. The V end was cut by 0 bases, the J end by 8 bases, with 16 bases between. The CDR3 runs 16 residues. In DNA form, the CDR3 reads TGTGCCAGCAGCTTAGATCCCTGGGGAAAGGGGGGGGAGCTGTTTTTT. It codes for CASSLDPWGKGGELFF.

This clonotype was counted at least ten times. The chain is built from TRBV7-2 and TRBJ1-6, with a tentative D call TRBD1 (5 bases). The ends were cut back, 4 bases at V and 7 bases at J, with 11 bases in the middle. CDR1 and CDR2 (germline): SGHTA, FQGNSA. The CDR3 length is 14 residues. This CDR3 reads CASSSQDANSPLHF. CDR3 DNA: TGTGCCAGCAGCTCACAGGACGCAAATTCACCCCTCCACTTT. Full variable domain (rest looked up from reference TRBV7-2 and TRBJ1-6): GAGVSQSPSNKVTEKGKDVELRCDPISGHTALYWYRQSLGQGLEFLIYFQGNSAPDKSGLPSDRFSAERTGGSVSTLTIQRTQQEDSAVYLCASSSQDANSPLHFGNGTRLTVT.

This clonotype has just one count. The genes are TRBV28 and TRBJ2-2, with D perhaps being TRBD1 or TRBD2 (5 bases each). CDR1 MDHEN and CDR2 SYDVKM come from the germline V gene. Trimming shortened V by 4 bases and J by 4 bases, and 19 bases separated the two germline ends. This CDR3 spans 17 amino acids. In DNA form, the CDR3 reads TGTGCCAGCAGTTCCCGGGATTGGGGCAGATCCACCGGGGAGCTGTTTTTT. Protein: CASSSRDWGRSTGELFF.

This clonotype has ten or more counts. V gene TRBV18 combines with J gene TRBJ2-3; D is ambiguous. CDR3 size: 13 residues. With 3 bases removed from V and 10 bases from J, the gap between germline ends came to 14 bases. Germline CDR1 KGHSH, CDR2 LQKENI. CDR3 nucleotides: TGTGCCAGCTCACCTAAAACCCTCATTGCGCAGTATTTT. Protein product: CASSPKTLIAQYF.

This clonotype was found a few times. The chain uses TRBV9 and TRBJ2-1; D gene uncertain. CDR1 SGDLS and CDR2 YYNGEE come from the germline V gene. Trimming removed 4 bases from V and 5 bases from J, with 7 bases in between. The CDR3 contains 12 residues. The CDR3 nucleotides are TGTGCCAGCAGCCTCGGGCACAATGAGCAGTTCTTC. Translation gives CASSLGHNEQFF.

J is TRBJ2-3 and V is TRBV19; 14 bases are a match to TRBD2. The CDR3 contains 19 residues. The junction had 8 bases not matched to a gene; V was cut back by 1 base and J by 2 bases. Germline V gene sequence: CDR1 LNHDA, CDR2 SQIVND (reference sequence). In DNA form, the CDR3 reads TGTGCCAGTAGTATAGGCCCCCGGACTAGCGGGGGGTTCACAGATACGCAGTATTTT. It is translated as CASSIGPRTSGGFTDTQYF.

As DNA, the CDR3 is TGTGCCAGCAGCCATCGACAGTACACCGGGGAGCTGTTTTTT. Translated, it gives CASSHRQYTGELFF. This chain connects TRBV4-2 to TRBJ2-2; the D gene is possibly TRBD1 (5 bases). This CDR3 has 14 amino acids. V was trimmed by 3 bases and J by 3 bases, leaving 8 bases between them. From germline, CDR1 is LGHNA and CDR2 YNFKEQ.

This clonotype showed up many times. The rearrangement uses TRBV12-3 or TRBV12-4 and TRBJ1-2, with D uncertain. V was pared by 1 base and J by 4 bases, with 10 bases between. CDR3 size: 14 residues. The CDR3 spells CASSLELRSYGYTF. CDR3 nucleotide sequence: TGTGCCAGCAGTTTAGAGTTGCGCTCCTATGGCTACACCTTC.

This clonotype occurred many times. This chain connects TRBV11-2 to TRBJ2-1, with D uncertain. There are 15 residues in the CDR3. Between the trimmed V and J ends, which lost 2 bases and 0 bases, there was a span of 8 bases. Germline V gives CDR1 SGHAT, CDR2 FQNNGV. The DNA for the CDR3 is TGTGCCAGCAGCTTAAAGCGTTACTCCTACAATGAGCAGTTCTTC. As protein: CASSLKRYSYNEQFF.

This clonotype was seen many times. The chain uses TRBV11-2 and TRBJ1-6; 7 bases agree with TRBD1. V lost 5 bases, J lost 7 bases, and 8 bases stayed unmatched. Germline CDR1 SGHAT, CDR2 FQNNGV. There are 15 residues in the CDR3. The CDR3 spells CASSHRDRANSPLHF. CDR3 in DNA: TGTGCCAGCAGCCACCGGGACAGAGCGAATTCACCCCTCCACTTT. The full variable domain, with the rest looked up from reference TRBV11-2 and TRBJ1-6, is EAGVAQSPRYKIIEKRQSVAFWCNPISGHATLYWYQQILGQGPKLLIQFQNNGVVDDSQLPKDRFSAERLKGVDSTLKIQPAKLEDSAVYLCASSHRDRANSPLHFGNGTRLTVT.